The present TCR beta chain was sequenced within a study of cytomegalovirus exposure and HLA in healthy donors (dated by TCRdb to about 2017). Describing the broader study: In an earlier analysis of some 550 of the donors, approximately 300 Gb of sequence data and 100 million or so unique TCR beta sequences from approximately 180 million T cells were reported. Around 320 gigabases of sequencing data and approximately 85 million unique TCR sequences were included in an early release covering about 600 HLA-typed donors. The genetic ancestry cluster associated with self-reported Caucasian donors included 81% of the approximately 400 genotyped donors. The study was designed to test whether signatures of past pathogen exposure could be identified by cataloging public T cell receptors. The study used immunosequencing to profile the T cell repertoires of several hundred subjects and linked those repertoires to cytomegalovirus serostatus. A separate validation cohort of some 130 different subjects was used in addition to the 666-subject first cohort. To predict cytomegalovirus infection status, the study combined high-throughput TCR immunosequencing, statistical association of individual TCRs with disease status, and machine learning. A later analysis re-examined previously published TCR beta repertoires from about 700 donors and added high-resolution HLA genotyping to investigate patterns of TCR occurrence. Rather than drawing on any new phenotypic data, the later analysis identified candidate immune exposures from TCR beta sequences and the way those sequences occurred across donors. In an earlier analysis of 587 of the donors, high-throughput TCR beta sequencing was used to judge whether each TCR beta V gene segment behaved as functional or pseudogenic. Donor age, sex, ethnicity and CMV serostatus were collected together with the repertoire data. Genome-wide SNP genotypes for about 55% of the roughly 670 donors were used in a later genetic analysis, which treated that subset as a discovery cohort. All discovery cohort repertoires had been generated using a single sequencing platform. Both class I and class II loci were covered by HLA typing, at four-digit resolution. Typing coverage differed by locus: A, B, C, DRB1 and DQB1 were typed in roughly 620-640 donors, DQA1 in 500 to 550, DPA1 in some 600, and DPB1 in just under 490. Several DR-DQ haplotypes were handled as single units for association and clustering because linkage in the cohort was strong. Among 398 genotyped donors of the cohort, an average of about 240,000 unique TCR beta nucleotide sequences was sequenced per donor, of which about 19% were non-productive.

V loses 4 bases, J loses 6 bases, and the germline ends lie 23 bases apart. The germline V gene (reference sequence) specifies SGHKS as CDR1 and YYEKEE as CDR2. The CDR3 measures 16 amino acids from cysteine to phenylalanine. Of all the DNA, just the CDR3 is kept, 48 bases in frame from base 1. As regards this clone: Its binding antigen is unknown. Base qualities are not at hand, and no much larger clone is one base apart.

The cohort consisted of fewer than 700 healthy bone marrow donors. Cohort members were all nominally healthy when sampled, although unrecorded immune exposures were likely present. The donor was CMV seropositive and belonged to the group of 270 or so seropositive cohort members. A peripheral blood sample was collected from each donor, and TCR beta sequencing was performed on peripheral blood mononuclear cells. The Qiagen DNeasy Blood Extraction Kit was used to extract genomic DNA from the blood cell samples. Library preparation used the immunoSEQ multiplex PCR assay. The multiplex PCR relied on a mix of 60 forward primers for TCR Vbeta segments and 13 reverse primers for TCR Jbeta segments. The CDR3 region of rearranged TCR beta genes was amplified from genomic DNA with a multiplex PCR assay. Amplified TCR beta libraries were sequenced as 87-base-pair reads on the Illumina HiSeq System. Per the source publication's procedure: A later analysis tallied 75 million to 85 million unique TCR beta chains across the approximately 670 repertoires, and around 9.9 million of those chains were shared by two or more donors. A nearest-neighbor algorithm error-corrected the raw reads and collapsed the reads into unique sequences, merging closely related sequences to remove PCR and sequencing errors. CDR3 sequences were aligned to IMGT reference sequences to assign V, D and J gene segments. For a sequence to be retained, a match of at least six nucleotides to both a V gene segment and a J gene segment was required. Rearrangements were called productive when the CDR3 lacked stop codons and stayed in frame with V and J; all others were non-productive. Following IMGT convention, CDR3 was defined as the stretch from the second conserved V-encoded cysteine to the conserved J-encoded phenylalanine. In an earlier analysis of around 540 of the donors, sequences lacking an unambiguous match to a single V gene segment were excluded. An earlier analysis of just under 600 of the donors called V segments functional above 56.7% productive rearrangements and segregating when the between-donor standard deviation exceeded 5%. To diagnose cytomegalovirus status from the catalog of TCR beta chain sequences, a statistical classification framework was built. V and J gene assignment, in a later analysis, came from comparing TCR nucleotide sequences with IMGT/GENE-DB human TR gene sequences. The TCRdist pipeline was used in a later analysis to assign CDR3 sequences and most-parsimonious VDJ recombination scenarios. In a later analysis, each TCR beta chain was defined by its CDR3 amino acid sequence together with its V-gene family, and reads without a unique V-gene family were excluded. As a way to deal with suspected cross-contamination and a sequencing artifact, a later analysis dropped 640 or so nucleotide sequences that were highly shared and had low generation probability. A later analysis calculated a clonal expansion index for each public chain from normalized within-repertoire ranks of inferred template counts. A later analysis computed generation probabilities with a VDJ recombination model fitted to out-of-frame rearrangements, and checked the results against IGoR. In a later analysis, hypergeometric tests were used to score TCR-TCR, TCR-HLA and TCR-CMV co-occurrence, with a repertoire-size bias correction applied to TCR pairs. To estimate false discovery rates, a later analysis permuted the HLA or CMV assignments 20 times. In a later analysis, co-occurring TCRs were grouped using DBSCAN, and TCRdist sequence similarity was added for clustering within HLA-allele-positive subsets. For co-occurrence clustering, repertoires with fewer than 30,000 or more than 120,000 public chains were excluded, along with five or six repertoires with anomalous nucleotide sharing. TCRdb's version of the immuneACCESS table is confined to in-frame rearrangements and falls short of the full clone set. An unresolved V gene accounts for under half of the shortfall where checked; the remainder is of unknown origin. That table supplies the V and J calls and clone size; D and trimming were determined from the DNA. This sample gives a few hundred thousand clones in total; more than 60% of them show up just once. The ten top clones hold roughly 2.6% of the sample.

Broader findings and caveats from the paper: Compared with equally common non-associated chains, HLA-associated TCR beta chains in a later analysis were more clonally expanded and had lower generation probabilities. In an earlier analysis of around 500 of the donors, most TCR beta V segments appeared in productive rearrangements about 87% or about 30% of the time, broadly matching IMGT annotations. In vitro tests confirmed that a few of the cytomegalovirus-associated TCR beta chains recognize cytomegalovirus antigens. The 87-base-pair reads could not distinguish some IMGT-functional V segments, including TRBV6-2 and TRBV6-3, so those segments were excluded. In a later analysis, several top co-occurrence clusters were reported to appear linked to parvovirus B19, influenza, CMV and Epstein-Barr virus. A total of 150 or so TCR beta chains were listed by the study as associated with cytomegalovirus. Because counts were too low, 15 to 20 rarely observed V segments, including chromosome 9 orphons, were excluded from the earlier analysis of fewer than 650 of the donors. In a later genetic analysis, a missense DCLRE1C variant was associated with V-gene and J-gene trimming of TCR beta chains, and the association was replicated in an independent cohort. Most CMV-associated TCR beta chains appeared to be HLA-restricted in a later analysis, and the HLA associations seemed to be driven largely by CMV exposure. Immune exposure information for the cohort was limited to CMV serostatus. A further reported finding was that TCR beta sequences accurately predicted the HLA-A and HLA-B alleles for most subjects in the first cohort. Because some donors lacked HLA typing at each locus, the association tests relied only on the typed subset. Specific HLA alleles were associated with 15,000 to 20,000 TCR beta sequences at a false discovery rate of 0.05 in a later analysis. The cohort was sequenced for TCR beta chains only, and without alpha or paired-chain data the features that could be detected were limited. The authors suggested that the approach could potentially be generalized to other disease states and immunological phenotypes. Sequencing depth was assumed to be roughly uniform across donors in the presence/absence analyses, though that assumption may not hold. A cluster of highly shared sequence variants was judged likely to represent a technical artifact of the sequencing pipeline. Most TCR sequences were seen in very few donors, while some public TCRs were found in many individuals. The classifier was reported to diagnose cytomegalovirus status with high specificity and sensitivity in both the original and validation cohorts. A later genetic analysis reported fewer N-insertions in productive TCRs among donors in an Asian-associated ancestry cluster than the roughly 620-donor mean. In a later analysis, TCR association rates were found to vary across HLA loci, with the most associated TCRs seen for DRB1 alleles and the fewest for HLA-C alleles. Correlated functional status among segregating V segments might be attributable to linkage disequilibrium, but an unknown experimental factor could not be ruled out. When HLA alleles, especially DR and DQ, strongly co-occurred, TCR associations were difficult to assign to individual alleles.

Recombination connected TRBV5-5 to TRBJ2-7; tentative D gene TRBD2, with 6 bases matching. Sequences were obtained from PBMCs. The sequence was obtained from an older woman in good health and CMV-seropositive. The CDR3 protein sequence reads: CASSGGGAGWQGEQYF. The nucleotide sequence reads as follows: TGTGCCAGCAGCGGAGGAGGCGCGGGATGGCAGGGCGAGCAGTACTTC.